Each of the 22 T cell receptor beta chains below was sequenced from the same sample in a study of blood T cell repertoires in COVID-19. This table comes from immunoSEQ multiplex PCR, and its TCRdb copy is limited to in-frame clones, with some not included. Here the sample spans about 100,000 clones, more than 65% being singletons. The material sequenced was peripheral blood. These receptors were collected from a man aged 55 to 70 with acute or convalescent COVID-19.

The gene calls are TRBV7-9 and TRBJ1-5; D call uncertain. V lost 1 base, J lost 7 bases, and 8 bases lay in between. Germline values: CDR1 SEHNR, CDR2 FQNEAQ (reference sequence). The CDR3 consists of 13 residues. This CDR3 reads CASSLDGGQPQHF. The DNA for the CDR3 is TGTGCCAGCAGCTTAGATGGAGGGCAGCCCCAGCATTTT.

For this clone: At the DNA level, this CDR3 is encoded by other sequences in the same sample as well. V usage is TRBV7-2 and J usage is TRBJ2-7, with D maybe TRBD2 (5 bases). Germline CDR1 reads SGHTA; CDR2 reads FQGNSA. The CDR3 consists of 13 residues. V shed 0 bases and J shed 4 bases, with 7 bases lying between them. CDR3 amino acids: CASSLAGGYEQYF. The DNA for the CDR3 is TGTGCCAGCAGCTTAGCTGGAGGTTACGAGCAGTACTTC.

The chain has TRBV6-1 and TRBJ1-3; D is unresolved. Germline values: CDR1 MNHNS, CDR2 SASEGT. Trimming pared 0 bases from V and 0 bases from J, leaving 9 bases between. CDR3 length: 16 residues. Here the CDR3 DNA reads TGTGCCAGCAGTGAAGCGTGGGAGAGCTCTGGAAACACCATATATTTT. Protein product: CASSEAWESSGNTIYF.

The chain uses TRBV4-3 and TRBJ1-1; no reliable D call. The CDR3 is 14 residues long. V lost 4 bases, J lost 2 bases, and 11 bases lay in between. Germline V CDR1 and CDR2: LGHNA, YSLEER. The CDR3: CASSLLTGNTEAFF. The CDR3 DNA reads as TGCGCCAGCAGCCTACTGACGGGAAACACTGAAGCTTTCTTT.

This chain uses TRBV7-2 with TRBJ2-1; D call uncertain. V was clipped by 3 bases and J by 0 bases, with 9 bases between them. Germline values: CDR1 SGHTA, CDR2 FQGNSA. CDR3 length: 15 amino acids. Here the CDR3 DNA reads TGTGCCAGCAGCTTTTCCGGGTTCTCCTACAATGAGCAGTTCTTC. This codes for CASSFSGFSYNEQFF.

This sequence joins TRBV7-6 and TRBJ2-1; no clear D. The length of the CDR3 is 14 residues. In germline, CDR1 is SGHVS, CDR2 FNYEAQ. The V end lost 2 bases, the J end lost 5 bases, and 10 bases lay between the germline ends. Here the CDR3 reads CASSLLGGNNEQFF. The CDR3 DNA reads TGTGCCAGCAGCTTATTAGGCGGAAACAATGAGCAGTTCTTC.

V and J are TRBV27 and TRBJ2-7, with 10 positions matching TRBD1. CDR1 and CDR2 from the germline V gene are MNHEY and SMNVEV (reference sequence). Trimming at V came to 6 bases and at J to 11 bases, leaving 10 bases not matched to a gene. This CDR3 is built from 13 residues. CDR3 in DNA: TGTGCCAGCAGGCCGGGACAGGGGTCGGGGGAGTACTTC. Protein sequence: CASRPGQGSGEYF.

This sequence joins TRBV18 and TRBJ2-2, with D possibly being TRBD2 (5 bases). Trimming removed 0 bases from V and 4 bases from J, with 6 bases in between. The CDR3 runs 14 residues. CDR1 is KGHSH and CDR2 is LQKENI in the germline V gene. CDR3 sequence reads: CASSPPEGTGELFF. CDR3 coding DNA: TGTGCCAGCTCACCACCAGAGGGCACCGGGGAGCTGTTTTTT.

The chain links TRBV30 to TRBJ1-2, with D possibly matching TRBD1 (6 bases). CDR1 is GTSNPN and CDR2 is SVGIG in the germline V gene (reference sequence). Trimming removed 0 bases from V and 7 bases from J, with 9 bases in between. The CDR3 totals 12 residues. For the CDR3, the DNA is TGTGCCTGGAGTGTTGGCAGGGGTGGCTACACCTTC. Protein sequence: CAWSVGRGGYTF.

The chain links TRBV29-1 to TRBJ2-2, with D possibly TRBD2 on 6 matching bases. This CDR3 has 13 amino acids. The V gene lost 4 bases and the J gene lost 3 bases, with 9 bases spanning the gap. The germline gives CDR1 SQVTM, CDR2 ANQGSEA. CDR3 DNA: TGCAGCGTTGTGTGGGGGGACACCGGGGAGCTGTTTTTT. Amino acid sequence: CSVVWGDTGELFF.

The V call is TRBV19, the J call TRBJ1-2, with D perhaps matching TRBD1 (6 bases). The CDR3 has 15 amino acids. The V end was cut by 3 bases, the J end by 1 base, with 12 bases between. Germline loops: CDR1 LNHDA, CDR2 SQIVND (reference sequence). CDR3 residues: CASSIGTTLNYGYTF. For the CDR3, the DNA is TGTGCCAGTAGTATCGGGACAACCCTTAACTATGGCTACACCTTC. Full variable domain (remainder filled in from reference TRBV19 and TRBJ1-2): DGGITQSPKYLFRKEGQNVTLSCEQNLNHDAMYWYRQDPGQGLRLIYYSQIVNDFQKGDIAEGYSVSREKKESFPLTVTSAQKNPTAFYLCASSIGTTLNYGYTFGSGTRLTVV.

The chain carries TRBV5-6 and TRBJ2-1, with D perhaps TRBD2 (6 bases). V lost 1 base to trimming and J lost 5 bases, with 13 bases between them. CDR1 is SGHDT, CDR2 YYEEEE, per germline. The CDR3 totals 15 residues. DNA for the CDR3: TGTGCCAGCAGCTTGAGGTTGAGGACTAACAATGAGCAGTTCTTC. Protein: CASSLRLRTNNEQFF.

V usage is TRBV30 and J usage is TRBJ2-7; D may be TRBD2 (6 bases). Germline lookup yields CDR1 GTSNPN and CDR2 SVGIG (reference sequence). The CDR3 length is 13 residues. V was clipped by 2 bases and J by 6 bases, with 14 bases between them. The CDR3 region is CAWSHGTLGEQYF. The CDR3 DNA reads as TGTGCCTGGAGTCACGGGACTCTGGGCGAGCAGTACTTC.

The rearrangement uses TRBV21-1 and TRBJ2-4; the table's D call, TRBD1, was not checked against the DNA. TRBV21-1 is labeled a pseudogene. The CDR3 length is 15 residues. As DNA, the CDR3 is TGTGCCAGCCATTCGACAGGGTATGTCAAAAACATTCAGTACTTC. Encoded protein: CASHSTGYVKNIQYF.

The chain links TRBV3-1 (or the pseudogene TRBV3-2) to TRBJ1-2, with 9 nucleotides matching TRBD1. Germline values: CDR1 LGHDT, CDR2 YNNKEL (reference sequence). After removal of 3 bases from V and 8 bases from J, the junction contained 7 bases not matched to a gene. The CDR3 covers 14 residues. The CDR3 spells CASSHRTGEGGYTF. CDR3 sequence (DNA): TGTGCCAGCAGCCACCGGACAGGGGAGGGCGGCTACACCTTC.

This sequence joins TRBV5-6 and TRBJ2-5, with 9 bases matching TRBD2. Germline assignment: CDR1 SGHDT and CDR2 YYEEEE. This CDR3 has 16 amino acids. Trimming at V came to 0 bases and at J to 4 bases, leaving 7 bases not matched to a gene. The CDR3 DNA is TGTGCCAGCAGCTTGGGACTAGCGGCCATCTCAGAGACCCAGTACTTC. It is translated as CASSLGLAAISETQYF.

V gene TRBV30 combines with J gene TRBJ1-2; the match to TRBD1 covers 10 bases. CDR1 and CDR2 (germline): GTSNPN, SVGIG (reference sequence). CDR3 length equals 17 residues. The ends lost 0 bases at V and 8 bases at J; junction bases unmatched: 15. This chain's CDR3 is CAWSVPETGGAGLGYTF. The DNA of the CDR3 is TGTGCCTGGAGTGTACCCGAGACAGGGGGCGCAGGTCTGGGCTACACCTTC.

The J gene is TRBJ2-3, the V gene TRBV7-6; TRBD1 might be the D (6 bases). Trimming shortened V by 3 bases and J by 0 bases, and 7 bases separated the two germline ends. The CDR3 is made up of 14 amino acids. In germline, CDR1 is SGHVS, CDR2 FNYEAQ. CDR3 sequence reads: CASSFQGSTDTQYF. Written as DNA, the CDR3 is TGTGCCAGCAGCTTCCAGGGGAGCACAGATACGCAGTATTTT.

The V gene is TRBV5-4, the J gene TRBJ1-1; D unclear. With 0 bases removed from V and 1 base from J, the gap between germline ends came to 7 bases. Germline V gene data show CDR1 as SGHNT and CDR2 as YYREEE (reference sequence). CDR3 length equals 14 residues. CDR3 bases: TGTGCCAGCAGCTTGGTATCCTCGAACACTGAAGCTTTCTTT. Encoded protein: CASSLVSSNTEAFF.

The chain has TRBV6-4 and TRBJ2-1; D possibly corresponds to TRBD1 (6 bases). Per germline, CDR1 MRHNA and CDR2 SNTAGT. There are 15 residues in the CDR3. The V end lost 0 bases, the J end lost 3 bases, and 9 bases lay between the germline ends. CDR3 nucleotides: TGTGCCAGCAGTGACTCCGAGGGGGACTACAATGAGCAGTTCTTC. Protein: CASSDSEGDYNEQFF.

The chain carries TRBV5-5 and TRBJ1-2, with 8 bases lining up with TRBD1. CDR1 SGHKS and CDR2 YYEKEE come from the germline V gene (reference sequence). This CDR3 is built from 19 residues. V lost 0 bases, J lost 0 bases, and 13 bases stayed unmatched. CDR3 nucleotides: TGTGCCAGCAGCTTGGTTCCGACCTCTGGACAGGGAGCTAACTATGGCTACACCTTC. Translated, it gives CASSLVPTSGQGANYGYTF.

The chain employs TRBV7-9 and TRBJ2-7; 9 nucleotides agree with TRBD2. V lost 4 bases to trimming and J lost 1 base; unmatched junction nucleotides: 8. The CDR3 spans 16 residues. From germline, CDR1 is SEHNR and CDR2 FQNEAQ (reference sequence). CDR3 amino acids: CASSSSQSGRSYEQYF. In DNA, the CDR3 is TGTGCCAGCAGCTCCTCTCAAAGCGGGAGGTCCTACGAGCAGTACTTC.